Included here is one T cell receptor beta chain sequence, with context. Measured with immunoSEQ multiplex PCR; TCRdb has only the in-frame clones, and not every one. Here the sample spans 100,000 or so clones, about 88% being singletons. This entry comes from a study of T cell responses to AZD1222 COVID-19 vaccine. CDR3 size: 13 residues. CDR1 is SQVTM, CDR2 ANQGSEA, per germline. V dropped 4 bases and J dropped 8; count of bases not matched to a gene: 3. The sequence came from an adult in good health. The chain uses TRBV29-1 and TRBJ1-6; 9 positions agree with TRBD1. The sample in question was peripheral blood, obtained on day 0 of AZD1222 vaccination. The CDR3 region is CSVARTGDSPLHF. In DNA form, the CDR3 reads TGCAGCGTTGCCAGGACAGGGGATTCACCCCTCCACTTT.